This T cell receptor beta chain was recovered during a study of vaccination and CD4 T cells after COVID-19. As for the study in general: Post-diagnosis, post-COVID samples were collected after a median 101 days, ranging 35 to 161.

Treatment denoted: approximately nine-day PBMC culture with coronavirus spike peptide pools or control peptides (ViraFEST assay). Expanded clonotypes were found by TCR sequencing after peptide-pool stimulation (ViraFEST). Study outcomes and limitations: Analysis of convalescent patients found that 304 of 307 vaccine-specific clones were spike mono-reactive.

The CDR3 has 11 residues. The germline gives CDR1 DFQATT, CDR2 SNEGSKA (reference sequence). V was trimmed by 6 bases and J by 0 bases, leaving 5 bases between them. The Oncomine TCR Beta short-read assay sequenced DNA from cultured CD4+ T cells. TCRdb re-called the PCR reads with MiXCR, one entry per CDR3 protein. Of around 21,000 distinct CDR3 sequences in the sample, 60% are singletons; the top ten hold 8% to 9.5%. About this clonotype itself: Its antigen is undetermined.

The specimen comprised CD4+ T cells from blood, cultured in vitro, sampled after SARS-CoV-2 vaccination. V gene TRBV20-1 combines with J gene TRBJ2-5; D unresolved. This clonotype was obtained from a human donor who had recovered from COVID-19. As DNA, the CDR3 is TGCAGTGCGGAAGACCAAGAGACCCAGTACTTC. Residues: CSAEDQETQYF.